This T cell receptor beta chain was recovered during a study of cytomegalovirus exposure and HLA in healthy donors. CDR3 length: 14 residues. Germline V gene data show CDR1 as LGHNA and CDR2 as YNFKEQ. V shed 4 bases, J shed 3 bases, and the junction held 3 bases outside the gene matches. Amplification used 60 Vbeta primers and 13 Jbeta primers. Libraries were prepared by immunoSEQ multiplex PCR; TCRdb keeps only in-frame clonotypes and omits some of them. The sample has approximately 190,000 clones; 55% to 75% are singletons. The sample comprised PBMCs. The chain employs TRBV4-2 and TRBJ2-5, with 9 positions matching TRBD1. The sequence came from a man in his forties in good health and CMV-seropositive. The CDR3 sequence is CASSLTGGEETQYF. The DNA of the CDR3 is TGTGCCAGCAGCCTTACAGGGGGCGAAGAGACCCAGTACTTC.